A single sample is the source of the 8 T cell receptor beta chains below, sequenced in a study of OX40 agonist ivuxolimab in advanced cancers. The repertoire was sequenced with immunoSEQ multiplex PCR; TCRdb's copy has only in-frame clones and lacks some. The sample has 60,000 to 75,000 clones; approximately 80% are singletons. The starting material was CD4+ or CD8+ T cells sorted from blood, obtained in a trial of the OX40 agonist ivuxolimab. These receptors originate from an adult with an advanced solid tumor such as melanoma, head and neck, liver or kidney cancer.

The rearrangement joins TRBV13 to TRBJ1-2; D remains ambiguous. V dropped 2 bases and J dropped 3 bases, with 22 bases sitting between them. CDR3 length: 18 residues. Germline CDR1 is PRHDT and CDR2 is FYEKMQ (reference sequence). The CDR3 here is CASSLSWVRRQSDYGYTF. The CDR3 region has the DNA TGTGCCAGCAGCTTAAGTTGGGTTCGAAGACAATCGGACTATGGCTACACCTTC. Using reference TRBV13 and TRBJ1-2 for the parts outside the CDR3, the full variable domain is AAGVIQSPRHLIKEKRETATLKCYPIPRHDTVYWYQQGPGQDPQFLISFYEKMQSDKGSIPDRFSAQQFSDYHSELNMSSLELGDSALYFCASSLSWVRRQSDYGYTFGSGTRLTVV.

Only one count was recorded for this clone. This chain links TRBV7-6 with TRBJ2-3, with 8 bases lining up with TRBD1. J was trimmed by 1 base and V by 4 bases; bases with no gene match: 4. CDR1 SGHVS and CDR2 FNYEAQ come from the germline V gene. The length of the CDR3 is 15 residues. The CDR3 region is CASSSQGVGTDTQYF. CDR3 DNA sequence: TGTGCCAGCAGCTCACAGGGGGTAGGCACAGATACGCAGTATTTT.

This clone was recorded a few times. The CDR3, as DNA: TGTGCCAGCAGCCCCCAGATCCTTGTCTGGGCAGAGGAAAAACTGTTTTTT. It specifies CASSPQILVWAEEKLFF. This rearrangement joins TRBV4-2 to TRBJ1-4; D gene unclear. Germline V gives CDR1 LGHNA, CDR2 YNFKEQ. The CDR3 totals 17 residues. Deletions cut 4 bases from V and 8 bases from J, with 23 bases between.

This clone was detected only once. CDR3 sequence: CSAVGGYGYTF. For the CDR3, the DNA is TGCAGTGCCGTAGGGGGGTATGGCTACACCTTC. The chain has TRBV20-1 and TRBJ1-2; D might be TRBD1 (6 bases). This CDR3 has 11 residues. Trimming stripped 6 bases from V and 5 bases from J, with 10 bases between. Per the germline V gene, CDR1 is DFQATT and CDR2 is SNEGSKA (reference sequence).

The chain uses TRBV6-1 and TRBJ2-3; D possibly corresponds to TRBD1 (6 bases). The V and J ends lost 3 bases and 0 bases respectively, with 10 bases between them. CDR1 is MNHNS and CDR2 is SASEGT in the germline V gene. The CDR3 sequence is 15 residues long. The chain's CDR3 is CASSEQQGSTDTQYF. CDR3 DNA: TGTGCCAGCAGTGAGCAACAGGGAAGCACAGATACGCAGTATTTT.

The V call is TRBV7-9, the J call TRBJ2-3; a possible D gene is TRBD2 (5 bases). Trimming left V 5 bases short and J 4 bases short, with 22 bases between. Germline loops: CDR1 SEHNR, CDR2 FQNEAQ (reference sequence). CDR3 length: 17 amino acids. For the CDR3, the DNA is TGTGCCAGCAGCAGCCTCCCCGGCCGGGGAGATTCAGATACGCAGTATTTT. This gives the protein CASSSLPGRGDSDTQYF.

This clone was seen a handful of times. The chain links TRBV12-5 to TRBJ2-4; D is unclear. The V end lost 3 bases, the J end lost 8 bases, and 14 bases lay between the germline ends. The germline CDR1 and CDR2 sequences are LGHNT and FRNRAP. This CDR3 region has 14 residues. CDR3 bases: TGTGCTAGTGGTTTCCCGGAGAGACCCTACATTCAGTACTTC. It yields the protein CASGFPERPYIQYF.

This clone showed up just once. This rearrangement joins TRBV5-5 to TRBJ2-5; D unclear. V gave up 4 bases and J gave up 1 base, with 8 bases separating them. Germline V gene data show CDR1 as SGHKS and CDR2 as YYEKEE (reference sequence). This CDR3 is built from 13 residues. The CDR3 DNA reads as TGTGCCAGCAGCCCTAGGGTCCAAGAGACCCAGTACTTC. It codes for CASSPRVQETQYF.